This TCR beta chain derives from a study of T cells in pancreatic ductal adenocarcinoma. Surgery without prior neoadjuvant therapy was the treatment of the selected pancreatic ductal adenocarcinoma patients. Germline V gives CDR1 MNHEY, CDR2 SMNVEV (reference sequence). The CDR3 totals 13 residues. The ends lost 3 bases at V and 4 bases at J; junction bases unmatched: 2. Repertoires were generated with immunoSEQ multiplex PCR, while TCRdb's copy carries only in-frame clones and drops some. The sample lists more than 25,000 clones, 85% to 95% occurring once. The clonotype comes from a human donor with pancreatic ductal adenocarcinoma. Sequencing input: PBMCs. The chain joins TRBV27 to TRBJ2-7; TRBD1 aligns across 8 bases. The CDR3 is CASSLGTGYEQYF. The CDR3 DNA is TGTGCCAGCAGTTTGGGGACAGGTTACGAGCAGTACTTC.